One and the same sample provided the 2 T cell receptor beta chains below, sequenced in a study of shared clonotypes between healthy human individuals. Here immunoSEQ multiplex PCR was the method, and the copy in TCRdb shows in-frame clones only, minus some. The table shows more than 450,000 clones, with roughly 78% occurring only once. Sequencing was performed on PBMCs. The receptors were sampled from a woman between 40 and 50 years old in good health. Some clones in this sample may be carry-over from other donors' samples.

The chain recombines TRBV30 with TRBJ2-3; no clear D. Trimming shortened V by 3 bases and J by 0 bases, and 13 bases separated the two germline ends. The CDR3 runs 15 residues. Germline V gene sequence: CDR1 GTSNPN, CDR2 SVGIG (reference sequence). The CDR3 protein is CAWSVTPTSTDTQYF. In DNA form, the CDR3 reads TGTGCCTGGAGCGTAACCCCAACTAGCACAGATACGCAGTATTTT.

V is TRBV4-2 and J is TRBJ2-7, with 12 bases that match TRBD2. Germline V gene sequence: CDR1 LGHNA, CDR2 YNFKEQ. The CDR3 length is 15 residues. V shed 0 bases, J shed 6 bases, and the junction held 3 bases outside the gene matches. The CDR3 nucleotides read TGTGCCAGCAGCCAAGATCGACTAGCGGGAGTCGAGCAGTACTTC. Amino acid sequence: CASSQDRLAGVEQYF.